This TCR beta chain was profiled in a study of blood T cell repertoires in COVID-19. Study-wide context: PBMCs, B-cell-depleted T cells, or T cells were the source of the cDNA or gDNA that made up the material.

Original processing methods: Nucleated cell counts were estimated from reference gene primer amplification. Here immunoSEQ multiplex PCR was the method, and the copy in TCRdb shows in-frame clones only, minus some. V and J calls plus clone size are reproduced from that table; the DNA served to infer D and trimming. The sample contains 68,000 or so clones, roughly 80% of which appear only once. The V gene's germline CDR1 is SNHLY and CDR2 FYNNEI. There are 13 residues in the CDR3. The V end was cut by 7 bases, the J end by 4 bases, with 10 bases between. The receptor comes from a human donor in a cohort sampled during active COVID-19. V is TRBV2 and J is TRBJ2-2, with D possibly TRBD1 on 6 matching bases. The sample was peripheral blood. CDR3 DNA sequence: TGTGCCAGCACAGGGGAAGGCACCGGGGAGCTGTTTTTT. Encoded protein: CASTGEGTGELFF.